These 32 T cell receptor beta chains originate from one sample sequenced in a study of Ad26.COV2.S vaccination and SARS-CoV-2 variants. Using immunoSEQ multiplex PCR, the repertoire was profiled, and TCRdb retains in-frame clones only, with some absent. The sample yields about 420,000 clones, roughly 90% seen once. Treatment: some 20 received Ad26.COV2.S at low or high dose, single or two shots; several received placebo; per-sample allocation not given. Sampling occurred on day 63 after the first vaccine or placebo injection. This specimen was peripheral blood, taken in a trial of Ad26.COV2.S vaccine versus placebo. The origin of the receptors is a person aged 18 to 65 who received the Ad26.COV2.S COVID-19 vaccine or a placebo.

The chain uses TRBV29-1 and TRBJ1-1; 7 nucleotides line up with TRBD1. Germline loops: CDR1 SQVTM, CDR2 ANQGSEA. CDR3 length equals 14 residues. Trimming took 6 bases from V and 7 from J; bases not matched to a gene: 14. The CDR3 spells CSVRRGDSSFEAFF. Written as DNA, the CDR3 is TGCAGCGTCAGACGGGGGGACAGCAGTTTTGAAGCTTTCTTT.

The chain employs TRBV7-9 and TRBJ1-6; D not certain. This CDR3 region has 13 residues. In germline, CDR1 is SEHNR, CDR2 FQNEAQ (reference sequence). Between the trimmed V and J ends, which lost 4 bases and 5 bases, there was a span of 6 bases. The CDR3 region has the DNA TGTGCCAGCAGCTATGACAATAATTCACCCCTCCACTTT. Its translation is CASSYDNNSPLHF.

This chain links TRBV4-1 with TRBJ2-3; TRBD2 aligns across 8 bases. CDR1 and CDR2 from the germline V gene are MGHRA and YSYEKL. The ends lost 1 base at V and 5 bases at J; junction bases unmatched: 8. The CDR3 length is 16 residues. Written as DNA, the CDR3 is TGCGCCAGCAGCCAAGTCTCGCGGGGGGCCCGAGATACGCAGTATTTT. This encodes CASSQVSRGARDTQYF.

This clone was seen a single time. The V gene is TRBV13, the J gene TRBJ1-2; D gene uncertain. From germline, CDR1 is PRHDT and CDR2 FYEKMQ (reference sequence). This CDR3 has 14 residues. The V and J ends lost 3 bases and 1 base respectively, with 9 bases between them. CDR3 coding DNA: TGTGCCAGCAGCTTGGAGGGAATTAACTATGGCTACACCTTC. Its translation: CASSLEGINYGYTF.

CDR3 nucleotides: TGTGCCAGCAGCCCCGGGACACTTAATGAAAAACTGTTTTTT. Its translation: CASSPGTLNEKLFF. This sequence joins TRBV11-1 and TRBJ1-4, with D possibly being TRBD1 (6 bases). The CDR3 spans 14 residues. Trimming took off 5 bases at V and 4 bases at J, with 11 bases between the two ends. Germline-derived CDR1 and CDR2 are SGHAT and FQDESV (reference sequence).

This clone was observed once. This sequence joins TRBV7-2 and TRBJ2-3; D possibly corresponds to TRBD2 (6 bases). The CDR3 contains 14 residues. Trimming took off 5 bases at V and 2 bases at J, with 11 bases between the two ends. Germline-derived CDR1 and CDR2 are SGHTA and FQGNSA. CDR3: CASSVRDFTDTQYF. CDR3 coding DNA: TGTGCCAGCAGCGTTCGGGACTTCACAGATACGCAGTATTTT.

J is TRBJ1-1 and V is TRBV7-9; D uncertain. From germline, CDR1 is SEHNR and CDR2 FQNEAQ (reference sequence). The CDR3 loop spans 12 amino acids. V dropped 2 bases and J dropped 0 bases, with 1 base sitting between them. This chain's CDR3 is CASSLLNTEAFF. Here the CDR3 DNA reads TGTGCCAGCAGCTTACTGAACACTGAAGCTTTCTTT.

V usage is TRBV28 and J usage is TRBJ1-1; 10 nucleotides line up with TRBD1. The ends lost 1 base at V and 3 bases at J; junction bases unmatched: 2. The germline V gene encodes CDR1 MDHEN and CDR2 SYDVKM. The CDR3 runs 15 residues. The CDR3 sequence is CASSLSGTGDTEAFF. In DNA, the CDR3 is TGTGCCAGCAGTTTATCGGGGACAGGGGACACTGAAGCTTTCTTT.

As for this clone: The junction differs from germline at one of its ends, possibly a read error. The chain is built from TRBV19 and TRBJ1-1; perhaps TRBD1 as D (5 bases). Germline V gives CDR1 LNHDA, CDR2 SQIVND (reference sequence). The CDR3 is made up of 11 amino acids. Here the CDR3 reads CASSLDSEAFF. The CDR3, as DNA: TGTGCCAGTAGTCTAGACAGTGAAGCTTTCTTT. Full variable domain (rest looked up from reference TRBV19 and TRBJ1-1): DGGITQSPKYLFRKEGQNVTLSCEQNLNHDAMYWYRQDPGQGLRLIYYSQIVNDFQKGDIAEGYSVSREKKESFPLTVTSAQKNPTAFYLCASSLDSEAFFGQGTRLTVV.

The J gene is TRBJ1-5, the V gene TRBV10-3; 7 nucleotides agree with TRBD1. The CDR3 has 14 residues. Trimming took 2 bases from V and 6 from J; bases not matched to a gene: 4. Germline CDR1 reads ENHRY; CDR2 reads SYGVKD. The CDR3 sequence: CAISEDQGVQPQHF. CDR3 bases: TGTGCCATCAGTGAGGACCAGGGGGTTCAGCCCCAGCATTTT.

V and J are TRBV6-4 and TRBJ1-2; tentative D call: TRBD1 (6 bases). CDR3 size: 19 residues. Germline CDR1 reads MRHNA; CDR2 reads SNTAGT. Trimming removed 2 bases from V and 0 bases from J, with 22 bases in between. CDR3 in amino acids: CASSDPPDRTTAANYGYTF. CDR3 nucleotide sequence: TGTGCCAGCAGTGACCCCCCCGACAGGACTACGGCGGCTAACTATGGCTACACCTTC.

V is TRBV9 and J is TRBJ2-7; 8 bases agree with TRBD1. The trim removed 4 bases at V and 3 bases at J, leaving 9 bases unmatched. Germline assignment: CDR1 SGDLS and CDR2 YYNGEE. This CDR3 spans 15 amino acids. For the CDR3, the DNA is TGTGCCAGCAGCTCCCACGGGGGACAGGTCTACGAGCAGTACTTC. Its protein is CASSSHGGQVYEQYF.

The J gene is TRBJ2-7, the V gene TRBV21-1; the table gives TRBD2 as D, unverified against the DNA. TRBV21-1 constitutes a pseudogene. This CDR3 contains 15 residues. The CDR3 region has the DNA TGTGCCAGCAGCAAAAGCGGGGGGCGGGGATCCGAGCAGTACTTC. Its translation: CASSKSGGRGSEQYF.

The rearrangement uses TRBV6-5 and TRBJ1-1; D is possibly TRBD1 (5 bases). The CDR3 is made up of 14 amino acids. Trimming shortened V by 6 bases and J by 4 bases, and 15 bases separated the two germline ends. Germline V gene data show CDR1 as MNHEY and CDR2 as SVGAGI. The CDR3 here is CASSYSPGSTEAFF. CDR3 nucleotides: TGTGCCAGCAGCTATTCCCCAGGGAGCACTGAAGCTTTCTTT.

This chain links TRBV7-2 with TRBJ2-7; 7 bases align to TRBD2. Germline V lookup: CDR1 SGHTA, CDR2 FQGNSA. J was trimmed by 3 bases and V by 2 bases; bases with no gene match: 7. The CDR3 totals 15 residues. The chain's CDR3 is CASSLTGGRSYEQYF. The CDR3 DNA reads as TGTGCCAGCAGCTTAACTGGCGGGAGAAGCTACGAGCAGTACTTC.

This chain joins TRBV30 and TRBJ1-3; no reliable D call. Trimming took off 8 bases at V and 0 bases at J, with 14 bases between the two ends. The CDR3 extends over 14 amino acids. CDR1 is GTSNPN and CDR2 is SVGIG in the germline V gene (reference sequence). CDR3 in DNA: TGTGCCGCCGGATACCCGAGCTCTGGAAACACCATATATTTT. Amino acid sequence: CAAGYPSSGNTIYF.

The chain is built from TRBV6-1 and TRBJ1-4; TRBD1 might be the D (6 bases). Germline V gene data show CDR1 as MNHNS and CDR2 as SASEGT. The CDR3 covers 16 residues. V was trimmed by 2 bases and J by 7 bases, leaving 17 bases between them. In nucleotides, the CDR3 is TGTGCCAGCAGTGAAAAGGGGCCAGGGGTGGGTGAAAAACTGTTTTTT. Its translation: CASSEKGPGVGEKLFF.

The J gene is TRBJ2-7, the V gene TRBV18; TRBD1 matches at 7 bases. The CDR3 is 14 amino acids. The germline V gene encodes CDR1 KGHSH and CDR2 LQKENI. V shed 5 bases and J 0 bases; nucleotides not matched to a gene: 4. The CDR3 sequence: CASSARDSSYEQYF. CDR3 sequence (DNA): TGTGCCAGCTCAGCTCGGGACAGCTCCTACGAGCAGTACTTC.

The chain recombines TRBV10-3 with TRBJ2-7, with 10 bases identical to TRBD1. Judging by the DNA end, TRBJ2-5 fits better; the J call may be wrong. Germline CDR1 ENHRY, CDR2 SYGVKD. This CDR3 is built from 16 residues. CDR3 amino acids: CAISATGGAGQETQYF. For the CDR3, the DNA is TGTGCCATCAGCGCGACAGGGGGCGCGGGGCAAGAGACCCAGTACTTC.

J is TRBJ1-5 and V is TRBV30; D remains unclear. V lost 0 bases to trimming and J lost 6 bases, with 12 bases between them. Germline V lookup: CDR1 GTSNPN, CDR2 SVGIG (reference sequence). The CDR3 totals 14 residues. The CDR3 DNA is TGTGCCTGGAGTGTAATGGCCGTCTCTCAGCCCCAGCATTTT. The encoded protein is CAWSVMAVSQPQHF.

The V gene is TRBV14, the J gene TRBJ2-7; TRBD1 aligns across 10 bases. This CDR3 is built from 19 residues. The V gene end was trimmed by 3 bases and the J gene end by 3 bases; junction bases not matched to a gene: 17. Germline V gene sequence: CDR1 SGHDN, CDR2 FVKESK. The DNA of the CDR3 is TGTGCCAGCAGCCATCCGGGACAGGGGTTCCGAACCGGGGACTACGAGCAGTACTTC. Its protein is CASSHPGQGFRTGDYEQYF.

The V call is TRBV4-2, the J call TRBJ1-4; TRBD1 aligns across 7 bases. The V segment lost 5 bases and the J segment 14 bases; nucleotides outside the gene matches: 17. The CDR3 contains 15 residues. CDR1 is LGHNA and CDR2 is YNFKEQ in the germline V gene. CDR3 loop: CASSYIGTDEKGLFF. The CDR3 nucleotides read TGTGCCAGCAGCTATATCGGGACAGATGAGAAAGGGCTGTTTTTT.

V usage is TRBV7-9 and J usage is TRBJ1-1, with D unresolved. Trimming took 1 base from V and 4 from J, leaving 7 bases between them. The CDR3 covers 13 residues. Per germline, CDR1 SEHNR and CDR2 FQNEAQ (reference sequence). CDR3 bases: TGTGCCAGCAGCTTAGGGTTTGGCACTGAAGCTTTCTTT. It encodes CASSLGFGTEAFF.

This sequence joins TRBV15 and TRBJ1-1; D gene unclear. V was clipped by 0 bases and J by 11 bases, with 13 bases between them. Germline assignment: CDR1 LNHNV and CDR2 YYDKDF (reference sequence). The CDR3 loop spans 13 amino acids. CDR3 amino acids: CATSRDFTVEAFF. CDR3 bases: TGTGCCACCAGCAGAGACTTTACGGTGGAGGCTTTCTTT.

This chain connects TRBV30 to TRBJ1-5; no clear D. CDR1 and CDR2 from the germline V gene are GTSNPN and SVGIG (reference sequence). The CDR3 totals 13 residues. The V and J ends lost 1 base and 4 bases respectively, with 8 bases between them. The DNA for the CDR3 is TGTGCCTGGAGTGCGGACGGGAATCAGCCCCAGCATTTT. Its protein is CAWSADGNQPQHF.

This clone came up once. The chain has TRBV18 and TRBJ2-4; 7 bases are shared with TRBD1. The germline gives CDR1 KGHSH, CDR2 LQKENI. The CDR3 has 13 amino acids. Unmatched junction bases numbered 2, after V lost 4 bases and J lost 5 bases. CDR3 loop: CASSQGAENIQYF. DNA for the CDR3: TGTGCCAGCTCACAGGGGGCTGAAAACATTCAGTACTTC.

This clone was seen only once. This chain joins TRBV4-2 and TRBJ2-3, with D unresolved. The germline V gene has CDR1 LGHNA and CDR2 YNFKEQ. V lost 0 bases and J lost 6, with 4 bases in between. The CDR3 runs 12 residues. The CDR3 here is CASSQDLDTQYF. The CDR3, as DNA: TGTGCCAGCAGCCAAGATCTCGATACGCAGTATTTT.

The V gene is TRBV28, the J gene TRBJ2-6; maybe TRBD1 (5 bases). From germline, CDR1 is MDHEN and CDR2 SYDVKM. Trimming cost V 1 base and J 0 bases, with 10 bases left between them. The CDR3 loop spans 17 amino acids. The CDR3 region has the DNA TGTGCCAGCAGTTTATCCCAGGGAAGCTCTGGGGCCAACGTCCTGACTTTC. It is translated as CASSLSQGSSGANVLTF.

The genes are TRBV3-1 (or the pseudogene TRBV3-2) and TRBJ2-5; TRBD1 might be the D (5 bases). The length of the CDR3 is 13 residues. V was shortened by 2 bases and J by 5 bases, with 9 bases between the two germline ends. Germline V gene data show CDR1 as LGHDT and CDR2 as YNNKEL (reference sequence). This chain's CDR3 is CASSQQGPETQYF. CDR3 nucleotide sequence: TGTGCCAGCAGCCAACAGGGTCCGGAGACCCAGTACTTC.

V is TRBV4-2 and J is TRBJ2-5; D unresolved. Germline CDR1 is LGHNA and CDR2 is YNFKEQ. The CDR3 contains 14 residues. The ends were cut back, 3 bases at V and 0 bases at J, with 8 bases in the middle. The CDR3 is CASSQYTYQETQYF. DNA of the CDR3: TGTGCCAGCAGCCAGTACACGTACCAAGAGACCCAGTACTTC.

This clone was counted a few times. The chain links TRBV12-5 to TRBJ2-1, with D possibly TRBD1 on 5 matching bases. Trimming stripped 7 bases from V and 3 bases from J, with 13 bases between. CDR3 length equals 14 residues. The V gene's germline CDR1 is LGHNT and CDR2 FRNRAP. The CDR3 region is CASAFPTVYNEQFF. CDR3 sequence (DNA): TGTGCTAGTGCTTTCCCGACAGTCTACAATGAGCAGTTCTTC. Full variable domain (remainder filled in from reference TRBV12-5 and TRBJ2-1): DARVTQTPRHKVTEMGQEVTMRCQPILGHNTVFWYRQTMMQGLELLAYFRNRAPLDDSGMPKDRFSAEMPDATLATLKIQPSEPRDSAVYFCASAFPTVYNEQFFGPGTRLTVL.

CDR3 nucleotides: TGTGCCAGTAGTATGGGTGCTTGGCCGAGTGACTATGGCTACACCTTC. Amino acids: CASSMGAWPSDYGYTF. The chain is built from TRBV19 and TRBJ1-2; D gene ambiguous. CDR3 size: 16 residues. Trimming pared 3 bases from V and 3 bases from J, leaving 17 bases between. The germline V gene has CDR1 LNHDA and CDR2 SQIVND (reference sequence).